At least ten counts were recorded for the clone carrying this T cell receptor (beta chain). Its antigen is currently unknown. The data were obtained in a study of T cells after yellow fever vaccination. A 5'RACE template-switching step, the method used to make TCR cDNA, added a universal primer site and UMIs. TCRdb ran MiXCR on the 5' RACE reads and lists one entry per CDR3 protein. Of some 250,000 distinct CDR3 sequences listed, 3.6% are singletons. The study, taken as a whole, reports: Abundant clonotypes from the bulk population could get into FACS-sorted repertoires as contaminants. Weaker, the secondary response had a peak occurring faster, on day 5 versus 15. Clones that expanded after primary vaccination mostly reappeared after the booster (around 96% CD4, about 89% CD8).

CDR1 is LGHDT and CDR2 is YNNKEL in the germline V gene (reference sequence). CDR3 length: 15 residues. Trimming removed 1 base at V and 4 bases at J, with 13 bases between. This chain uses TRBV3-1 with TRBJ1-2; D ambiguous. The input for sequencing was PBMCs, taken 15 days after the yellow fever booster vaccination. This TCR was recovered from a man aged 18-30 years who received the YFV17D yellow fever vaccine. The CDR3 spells CASSQALGPFYGYTF. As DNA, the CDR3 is TGTGCCAGCAGCCAAGCGCTGGGTCCATTCTATGGCTACACCTTC.